The 25 T cell receptor beta chains given below trace back to one sample, sequenced in a study of CD8 T cells in ankylosing spondylitis. TCRdb recomputed calls from the 5' RACE reads with MiXCR, one row per CDR3 protein. This table has about 150,000 distinct CDR3 sequences, 40% to 50% appearing once. Source material: synovial fluid, either unsorted or a sorted T cell fraction (not recorded which). The receptor set was obtained from a male donor with ankylosing spondylitis.

CDR3 amino acids: CATSTWPRAPRDEVEKLFF. CDR3 sequence (DNA): TGTGCCACCAGCACCTGGCCGAGGGCCCCGAGGGATGAGGTTGAAAAACTGTTTTTT. The chain has TRBV15 and TRBJ1-4; D call uncertain. Between the trimmed V and J ends, which lost 4 bases and 7 bases, there was a span of 28 bases. Germline CDR1 and CDR2: LNHNV and YYDKDF (reference sequence). The CDR3 has 19 amino acids.

The rearrangement uses TRBV15 and TRBJ1-2; a weak D match, TRBD1 (6 bases). This CDR3 region has 15 residues. CDR1 is LNHNV and CDR2 is YYDKDF in the germline V gene (reference sequence). The V and J ends lost 3 bases and 3 bases respectively, with 14 bases between them. The CDR3, as DNA: TGTGCCACCAGCAGGATCGAGGGGGGGGACTATGGCTACACCTTC. Its translation: CATSRIEGGDYGYTF.

This sequence joins TRBV7-9 and TRBJ2-2; no reliable D call. Germline-derived CDR1 and CDR2 are SEHNR and FQNEAQ (reference sequence). The CDR3 loop spans 15 amino acids. V lost 3 bases and J 0 bases, leaving 8 bases between the germline ends. CDR3 in amino acids: CASSFGRTNTGELFF. DNA for the CDR3: TGTGCCAGCAGCTTTGGACGGACGAACACCGGGGAGCTGTTTTTT. Drawing the rest from reference TRBV7-9 and TRBJ2-2, the complete variable domain is DTGVSQNPRHKITKRGQNVTFRCDPISEHNRLYWYRQTLGQGPEFLTYFQNEAQLEKSRLLSDRFSAERPKGSFSTLEIQRTEQGDSAMYLCASSFGRTNTGELFFGEGSRLTVL.

The chain combines TRBV5-6 with TRBJ2-2; weak D call: TRBD1 (6 bases). The germline V and J ends were trimmed by 1 base and 6 bases, with 13 bases remaining between them. CDR1 and CDR2 (germline): SGHDT, YYEEEE. The CDR3 extends over 15 amino acids. DNA of the CDR3: TGTGCCAGCAGCTTGTATCAGGGGCGGCCCGGGGAGCTGTTTTTT. Translated: CASSLYQGRPGELFF.

The rearrangement uses TRBV3-1 and TRBJ2-1; D not certain. Between the trimmed V and J ends, which lost 0 bases and 4 bases, there was a span of 10 bases. This CDR3 spans 15 amino acids. CDR1 and CDR2 (germline): LGHDT, YNNKEL (reference sequence). CDR3 bases: TGTGCCAGCAGCCAAGATCGCTGGGTTTACAATGAGCAGTTCTTC. Encoded protein: CASSQDRWVYNEQFF.

This chain joins TRBV11-1 and TRBJ2-7; 14 bases are a match to TRBD2. The CDR3 is 18 amino acids. Germline CDR1 is SGHAT and CDR2 is FQDESV (reference sequence). The V gene end was trimmed by 4 bases and the J gene end by 5 bases; junction bases not matched to a gene: 13. CDR3 nucleotides: TGTGCCAGCAGCTCCCAGGGTTTACAGGGACTAGCGGGAGACGAGCAGTACTTC. This encodes CASSSQGLQGLAGDEQYF.

Many counts were recorded for this clonotype. The genes are TRBV4-2 and TRBJ2-1, with 14 bases fitting TRBD2. There are 17 residues in the CDR3. V was pared by 0 bases and J by 7 bases, with 5 bases of the junction left unmatched. CDR1 is LGHNA and CDR2 is YNFKEQ in the germline V gene. CDR3 DNA: TGTGCCAGCAGCCAAGATGGGACTAGCGGGAGTAGGAATGAGCAGTTCTTC. Translation: CASSQDGTSGSRNEQFF.

This clonotype was seen at least ten times. The chain joins TRBV15 to TRBJ1-5; 7 bases are shared with TRBD1. The V and J ends lost 0 bases and 5 bases, in that order; junction bases with no gene match: 4. The CDR3 extends over 15 amino acids. The V gene's germline CDR1 is LNHNV and CDR2 YYDKDF (reference sequence). The CDR3 coding sequence is TGTGCCACCAGCAGAGAAACGACAGGGCATCAGCCCCAGCATTTT. It yields the protein CATSRETTGHQPQHF.

This chain connects TRBV12-3 or TRBV12-4 to TRBJ2-1; TRBD2 matches 9 bases. J lost 6 bases, V lost 4 bases, and 4 bases had no gene match. The CDR3 has 14 residues. The CDR3 spells CASSWGTSTNEQFF. Written as DNA, the CDR3 is TGTGCCAGCAGTTGGGGGACTAGCACCAATGAGCAGTTCTTC.

This clonotype was seen a handful of times. The chain uses TRBV3-1 and TRBJ2-1; D gene uncertain. V lost 3 bases to trimming and J lost 6 bases, with 9 bases between them. Germline V gives CDR1 LGHDT, CDR2 YNNKEL (reference sequence). The CDR3 is made up of 13 amino acids. The DNA of the CDR3 is TGTGCCAGCAGCCAGGTCCTTCTCAATGAGCAGTTCTTC. The encoded protein is CASSQVLLNEQFF.

This clonotype was seen a few times. V usage is TRBV3-1 and J usage is TRBJ2-3; D perhaps matches TRBD2 (6 bases). The CDR3 extends over 17 amino acids. The ends were cut back, 0 bases at V and 4 bases at J, with 17 bases in the middle. Germline V gene lookup returns CDR1 LGHDT and CDR2 YNNKEL (reference sequence). The CDR3 loop reads CASSQDTGLHPPDTQYF. DNA for the CDR3: TGTGCCAGCAGCCAAGATACGGGACTCCACCCCCCAGATACGCAGTATTTT.

The V call is TRBV28, the J call TRBJ1-1; D ambiguous. The CDR3 loop spans 17 amino acids. V was clipped by 2 bases and J by 3 bases, with 19 bases between them. The germline gives CDR1 MDHEN, CDR2 SYDVKM. DNA of the CDR3: TGTGCCAGCAGTTTAGGGGTGAGGGCTTCTATAGACACTGAAGCTTTCTTT. Its protein product is CASSLGVRASIDTEAFF.

Only one count was recorded for this clonotype. The rearrangement uses TRBV4-1 and TRBJ2-7; no definite D call. This CDR3 spans 14 amino acids. CDR1 is MGHRA, CDR2 YSYEKL, per germline. The ends were cut back, 1 base at V and 1 base at J, with 8 bases in the middle. CDR3 DNA sequence: TGCGCCAGCAGCCAAGTTCCAGATTCCTACGAGCAGTACTTC. Residues: CASSQVPDSYEQYF.

This chain connects TRBV27 to TRBJ1-1, with D unresolved. The CDR3 loop spans 15 amino acids. The ends were cut back, 0 bases at V and 1 base at J, with 9 bases in the middle. Germline V lookup: CDR1 MNHEY, CDR2 SMNVEV (reference sequence). The CDR3 reads CASSLSPWGNTEAFF. As DNA, the CDR3 is TGTGCCAGCAGTTTATCCCCGTGGGGGAACACTGAAGCTTTCTTT.

Judged by abundance, this clonotype is medium-sized. The chain joins TRBV7-9 to TRBJ2-1; 9 bases match TRBD1. The CDR3 is 13 residues long. The junction had 4 bases not matched to a gene; V was cut back by 7 bases and J by 6 bases. The V gene's germline CDR1 is SEHNR and CDR2 FQNEAQ (reference sequence). CDR3 amino acids: CASIGTGLNEQFF. The CDR3 DNA reads as TGTGCCAGCATCGGGACAGGGCTCAATGAGCAGTTCTTC.

This clonotype was picked up a small number of times. V usage is TRBV27 and J usage is TRBJ2-3, with 11 bases aligning to TRBD2. Trimming removed 6 bases from V and 2 bases from J; junction bases left unmatched: 4. Germline V CDR1 and CDR2: MNHEY, SMNVEV (reference sequence). The CDR3 runs 15 residues. The CDR3 nucleotides read TGTGCCAGCAGAGGGACTAGCGGCTTCACAGATACGCAGTATTTT. Translation gives CASRGTSGFTDTQYF.

In its sample, this clonotype was seen a few times. As DNA, the CDR3 is TGTGCCAGCAGTTCCCTGGGGAGCTCTGGAAACACCATATATTTT. This gives the protein CASSSLGSSGNTIYF. The rearrangement links TRBV12-3 or TRBV12-4 to TRBJ1-3; no reliable D call. V shed 4 bases and J shed 0 bases, with 10 bases lying between them. The CDR3 has 15 residues.

The J gene is TRBJ2-7, the V gene TRBV18, with 7 bases matching TRBD1. Germline values: CDR1 KGHSH, CDR2 LQKENI. The CDR3 loop spans 15 amino acids. Trimming took 4 bases from V and 2 from J; bases not matched to a gene: 8. The CDR3 DNA is TGTGCCAGCTCACTGACGGACAGGCTACCCTACGAGCAGTACTTC. Translated: CASSLTDRLPYEQYF.

The CDR3 spells CASKGGWLSLPVSNEQFF. The CDR3 DNA sequence: TGTGCCAGCAAGGGGGGATGGCTTAGTCTTCCAGTTTCGAATGAGCAGTTCTTC. This sequence joins TRBV12-3 or TRBV12-4 and TRBJ2-1; D possibly matches TRBD1 or TRBD2 (6 bases each). This CDR3 has 18 amino acids. Deletions cut 7 bases from V and 7 bases from J, with 29 bases between.

This chain uses TRBV11-2 with TRBJ2-7, with 8 bases matching TRBD1. The CDR3 has 14 residues. Trimming took 4 bases from V and 2 from J; bases not matched to a gene: 4. Germline V gene data show CDR1 as SGHAT and CDR2 as FQNNGV. The CDR3 loop reads CASSWTGSTYEQYF. In DNA, the CDR3 is TGTGCCAGCAGCTGGACAGGGAGCACCTACGAGCAGTACTTC. Combining the CDR3 with reference TRBV11-2 and TRBJ2-7 gives the whole variable domain EAGVAQSPRYKIIEKRQSVAFWCNPISGHATLYWYQQILGQGPKLLIQFQNNGVVDDSQLPKDRFSAERLKGVDSTLKIQPAKLEDSAVYLCASSWTGSTYEQYFGPGTRLTVT.

This rearrangement joins TRBV5-1 to TRBJ1-2; no clear D. Germline lookup yields CDR1 SGHRS and CDR2 YFSETQ. V was pared by 0 bases and J by 4 bases, with 10 bases between. The CDR3 covers 14 residues. The CDR3 DNA is TGCGCCAGCAGCTTGGTCCTACCCTTCTATGGCTACACCTTC. It yields the protein CASSLVLPFYGYTF.

This chain uses TRBV7-3 with TRBJ2-7; D perhaps matches TRBD1 (6 bases). Germline V lookup: CDR1 SGHTA, CDR2 FQGTGA. The CDR3 covers 13 residues. The V gene lost 3 bases and the J gene lost 4 bases, with 10 bases spanning the gap. CDR3 protein: CASSLDRPYEQYF. DNA for the CDR3: TGTGCCAGCAGCTTGGACAGACCGTACGAGCAGTACTTC.

The chain has TRBV7-3 and TRBJ2-1; 13 bases map to TRBD2. Trimming took 5 bases from V and 7 from J; bases not matched to a gene: 14. Germline V CDR1 and CDR2: SGHTA, FQGTGA. This CDR3 is 18 amino acids long. The chain's CDR3 is CASSPAPRLAGGPNEQFF. CDR3 nucleotide sequence: TGTGCCAGCAGCCCCGCGCCCCGACTAGCGGGGGGCCCTAATGAGCAGTTCTTC.

This CDR3 is CASSLGRELYNEQFF. In DNA form, the CDR3 reads TGTGCCAGCAGCCTGGGGAGGGAACTCTACAATGAGCAGTTCTTC. This chain connects TRBV28 to TRBJ2-1; TRBD2 agrees at 7 bases. J was trimmed by 3 bases and V by 6 bases; bases with no gene match: 8. CDR3 size: 15 residues. CDR1 MDHEN and CDR2 SYDVKM come from the germline V gene.

The genes are TRBV5-1 and TRBJ1-3; D is unresolved. In germline, CDR1 is SGHRS, CDR2 YFSETQ. The V end was cut by 2 bases, the J end by 5 bases, with 11 bases between. The CDR3 runs to 14 residues. This CDR3 reads CASSFFIDRNTIYF. The DNA of the CDR3 is TGCGCCAGCAGCTTTTTTATTGATCGAAACACCATATATTTT.